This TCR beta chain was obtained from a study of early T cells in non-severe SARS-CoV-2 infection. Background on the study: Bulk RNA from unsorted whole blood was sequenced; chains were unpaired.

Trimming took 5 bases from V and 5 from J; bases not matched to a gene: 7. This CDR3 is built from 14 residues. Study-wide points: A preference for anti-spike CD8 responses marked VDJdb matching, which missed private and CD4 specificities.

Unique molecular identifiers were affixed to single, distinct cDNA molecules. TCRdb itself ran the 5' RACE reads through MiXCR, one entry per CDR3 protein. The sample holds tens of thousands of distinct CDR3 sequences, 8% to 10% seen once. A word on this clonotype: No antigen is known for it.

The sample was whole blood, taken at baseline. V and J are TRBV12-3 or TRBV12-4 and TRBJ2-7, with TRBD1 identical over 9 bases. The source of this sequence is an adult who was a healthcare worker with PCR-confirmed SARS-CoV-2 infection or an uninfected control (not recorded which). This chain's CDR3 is CASSPGTGFHEQYF. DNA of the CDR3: TGTGCCAGCAGTCCCGGGACAGGGTTCCACGAGCAGTACTTC.